What follows describes a single T cell receptor (beta chain). Its antigen is currently unknown. Vbeta (60) and Jbeta (13) primers were used in the PCR. Sequenced by immunoSEQ multiplex PCR; TCRdb stores in-frame clones only, minus some. The sample comprises 100,000 to 150,000 clones, about 73% of which are singletons, and 5.8% rests with the top ten. This sample is part of a study of cytomegalovirus exposure and HLA in healthy donors. The CDR3 runs to 15 residues. Germline CDR1 LGHNA, CDR2 YSLEER. V gave up 2 bases and J gave up 8 bases; unmatched junction bases: 10. General study points: With DRB1 most and HLA-C fewest, TCR association rates differed between HLA loci in a later analysis. When a later analysis compared HLA-associated TCR beta chains with equally common others, the HLA-associated chains turned out to be more clonally expanded and to have lower generation probabilities.

The source material was PBMCs. This chain connects TRBV4-3 to TRBJ1-1, with 8 bases that match TRBD1. This TCR was recovered from a woman aged 50 to 60 in good health and CMV-seropositive. The CDR3 sequence: CASSQRAGGGGEAFF. CDR3 nucleotide sequence: TGCGCCAGCAGCCAAAGAGCAGGGGGCGGTGGAGAAGCTTTCTTT.